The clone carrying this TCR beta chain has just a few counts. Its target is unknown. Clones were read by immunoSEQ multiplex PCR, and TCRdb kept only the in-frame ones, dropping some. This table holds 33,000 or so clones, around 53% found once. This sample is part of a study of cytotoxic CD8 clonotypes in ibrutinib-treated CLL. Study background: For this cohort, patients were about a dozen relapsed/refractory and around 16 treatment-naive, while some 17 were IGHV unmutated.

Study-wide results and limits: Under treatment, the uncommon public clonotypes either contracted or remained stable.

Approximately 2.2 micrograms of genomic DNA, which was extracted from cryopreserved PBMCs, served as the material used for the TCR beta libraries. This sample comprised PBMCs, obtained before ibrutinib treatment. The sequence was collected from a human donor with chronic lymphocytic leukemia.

CDR3 coding DNA: TGTGCTAGTGGTTTGGTACCGGGGGAGGGAAAGGATGGCTACACCTTC. Translating it yields CASGLVPGEGKDGYTF. The chain recombines TRBV12-5 with TRBJ1-2; weak D call: TRBD1 (5 bases). Germline assignment: CDR1 LGHNT and CDR2 FRNRAP. Trimming took off 0 bases at V and 6 bases at J, with 17 bases between the two ends. The CDR3 covers 16 residues.